A selection of T cell receptor beta chains follows, all from one sample in a study of identical twins. Each CDR3 protein gets one entry after TCRdb re-called the 5' RACE reads with MiXCR. This sample has 550,000 to 800,000 distinct CDR3 sequences; roughly 7.2% occur once, and the top ten carry roughly 1.6%. In addition, the sample was reused for a study of yellow fever vaccine responses in identical twins.

The sequencing sample was made of PBMCs. The receptors come from a woman aged 18 to 35 in good health. Each CDR3 is given with its conserved first and last residue. The D gene is left open where the match is weak. Only some rows state a clone size, as once, few, many or a class for expanded clones.

d_gene: -
abundance: many
v_gene: TRBV15
j_gene: TRBJ1-1
CDR3nt: TGTGCCACCAGCAGATTCGAAGAGGAGCGGATAGCTTTCTTT
CDR3aa: CATSRFEEERIAFF

d_gene: TRBD2
abundance: -
v_gene: TRBV24-1
j_gene: TRBJ2-2
CDR3nt: TGTGCCACCAGTGATACTAGCGGGGGGGCAAACACCGGGGAGCTGTTTTTT
CDR3aa: CATSDTSGGANTGELFF

d_gene: TRBD1
abundance: -
v_gene: TRBV12-3/TRBV12-4
j_gene: TRBJ1-6
CDR3nt: TGTGCCAGCAGCCCAGGGACAGCCTGGGATTCACCCCTCCACTTT
CDR3aa: CASSPGTAWDSPLHF

d_gene: -
abundance: -
v_gene: TRBV5-1
j_gene: TRBJ2-3
CDR3nt: TGCGCCAGCAGCCTGGAGGGGGACAGCAACACAGATACGCAGTATTTT
CDR3aa: CASSLEGDSNTDTQYF

d_gene: -
abundance: few
v_gene: TRBV5-1
j_gene: TRBJ2-7
CDR3nt: TGCGCCAGCAGCTTGGTCGCAGGTGCAGGGACTTCCTACGAGCAGTACTTC
CDR3aa: CASSLVAGAGTSYEQYF

d_gene: -
abundance: -
v_gene: TRBV7-9
j_gene: TRBJ2-7
CDR3nt: TGTGCCAGCAGCCCCCCTCGATCCAGCTCCCACCTCTACGAGCAGTACTTC
CDR3aa: CASSPPRSSSHLYEQYF

d_gene: TRBD1
abundance: many
v_gene: TRBV7-9
j_gene: TRBJ1-6
CDR3nt: TGTGCCAGCAGCCCCAGACAGGGGGCGAATTCACCCCTCCACTTT
CDR3aa: CASSPRQGANSPLHF

d_gene: TRBD2
abundance: -
v_gene: TRBV12-3/TRBV12-4
j_gene: TRBJ2-1
CDR3nt: TGTGCCAGCAGTTTTGGCCGGGGGGGCTCTAATGAGCAGTTCTTC
CDR3aa: CASSFGRGGSNEQFF

d_gene: -
abundance: -
v_gene: TRBV10-3
j_gene: TRBJ1-2
CDR3nt: TGTGCCATCAGTGATCAACTAGATATCTATGGCTACACCTTC
CDR3aa: CAISDQLDIYGYTF

d_gene: -
abundance: many
v_gene: TRBV5-6
j_gene: TRBJ2-1
CDR3nt: TGTGCCAGCAGTAAGGAGGGGGCCCTGTCCTACAATGAGCAGTTCTTC
CDR3aa: CASSKEGALSYNEQFF

d_gene: TRBD2
abundance: many
v_gene: TRBV12-3/TRBV12-4
j_gene: TRBJ2-5
CDR3nt: TGTGCCAGCAGTTCCGGACTAGCGGGGGGCCAAGAGACCCAGTACTTC
CDR3aa: CASSSGLAGGQETQYF

d_gene: TRBD1
abundance: many
v_gene: TRBV7-8
j_gene: TRBJ1-1
CDR3nt: TGTGCCAGCAGCCTGGACAGGTTGGCTTTCTTT
CDR3aa: CASSLDRLAFF

d_gene: -
abundance: many
v_gene: TRBV28
j_gene: TRBJ2-7
CDR3nt: TGTGCCAGCAGAATCGGGCGCGAGCAGTACTTC
CDR3aa: CASRIGREQYF

d_gene: -
abundance: many
v_gene: TRBV29-1
j_gene: TRBJ2-7
CDR3nt: TGCAGCGTGGGCGTCAGGAGACTTCCGACCTACGAGCAGTACTTC
CDR3aa: CSVGVRRLPTYEQYF

d_gene: -
abundance: many
v_gene: TRBV7-9
j_gene: TRBJ2-1
CDR3nt: TGTGCCAGCAGATCGGGGGAAGTCTCCTACAATGAGCAGTTCTTC
CDR3aa: CASRSGEVSYNEQFF

d_gene: -
abundance: few
v_gene: TRBV6-5
j_gene: TRBJ2-5
CDR3nt: TGTGCCAGCAGTTCCCCGAGGACAGAGCCTCAAGAGACCCAGTACTTC
CDR3aa: CASSSPRTEPQETQYF

d_gene: TRBD2
abundance: few
v_gene: TRBV12-3/TRBV12-4
j_gene: TRBJ2-3
CDR3nt: TGTGCCAGCAGTTTAGGTAGCGGGAGAGCGGATACGCAGTATTTT
CDR3aa: CASSLGSGRADTQYF

d_gene: -
abundance: -
v_gene: TRBV7-9
j_gene: TRBJ2-1
CDR3nt: TGTGCCAGCAGCTTACTAGCAATCGGTATAAATGAGCAGTTCTTC
CDR3aa: CASSLLAIGINEQFF

d_gene: -
abundance: -
v_gene: TRBV18
j_gene: TRBJ2-2
CDR3nt: TGTGCCAGCTCAAAAGTTGAGGCCGGGGAGCTGTTTTTT
CDR3aa: CASSKVEAGELFF

d_gene: TRBD1
abundance: many
v_gene: TRBV20-1
j_gene: TRBJ2-3
CDR3nt: TGCAGTGCTAGGGACAGGGTATACGATACGCAGTATTTT
CDR3aa: CSARDRVYDTQYF

d_gene: -
abundance: few
v_gene: TRBV11-1
j_gene: TRBJ2-7
CDR3nt: TGTGCCAGCACCAAGGACACATCCTCCTACGAGCAGTACTTC
CDR3aa: CASTKDTSSYEQYF

d_gene: -
abundance: few
v_gene: TRBV24-1
j_gene: TRBJ2-2
CDR3nt: TGTGCCACCAGTGATTCAGGGACTTGGAGACACGGGGAGCTGTTTTTT
CDR3aa: CATSDSGTWRHGELFF

d_gene: TRBD2
abundance: many
v_gene: TRBV6-4
j_gene: TRBJ2-3
CDR3nt: TGTGCCAGCAGTGACTCTAGCGGGGGCACAGATACGCAGTATTTT
CDR3aa: CASSDSSGGTDTQYF

d_gene: -
abundance: -
v_gene: TRBV3-1
j_gene: TRBJ2-7
CDR3nt: TGTGCCAGCAGCCAAGATAGGGCGGGACATACTTCCTACGAGCAGTACTTC
CDR3aa: CASSQDRAGHTSYEQYF